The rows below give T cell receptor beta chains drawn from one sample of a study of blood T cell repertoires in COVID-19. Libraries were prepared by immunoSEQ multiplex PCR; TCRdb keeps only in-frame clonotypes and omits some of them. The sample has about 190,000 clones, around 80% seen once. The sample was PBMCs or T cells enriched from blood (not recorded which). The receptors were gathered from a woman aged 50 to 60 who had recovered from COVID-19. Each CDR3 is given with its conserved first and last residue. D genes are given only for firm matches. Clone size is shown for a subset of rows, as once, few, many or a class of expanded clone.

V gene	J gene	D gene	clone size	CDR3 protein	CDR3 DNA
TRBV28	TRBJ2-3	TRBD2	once	CALGREVADTQYF	TGTGCCCTTGGGCGGGAGGTGGCAGATACGCAGTATTTT
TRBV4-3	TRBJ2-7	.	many	CASSRGSQGEQYF	TGCGCCAGCAGCCGGGGGTCACAGGGAGAGCAGTACTTC
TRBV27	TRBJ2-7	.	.	CASSLSRPPYYEQYF	TGTGCCAGCAGTTTATCCCGCCCCCCCTACTACGAGCAGTACTTC
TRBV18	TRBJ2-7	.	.	CASSPAEAYEQYF	TGTGCCAGCTCACCCGCCGAGGCGTACGAGCAGTACTTC
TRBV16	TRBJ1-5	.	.	CASSQNLQGRSNQPQHF	TGTGCCAGCAGCCAAAACTTACAGGGAAGGAGCAATCAGCCCCAGCATTTT
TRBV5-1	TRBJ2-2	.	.	CASSMLASNTGELFF	TGCGCCAGCAGCATGCTAGCTTCTAACACCGGGGAGCTGTTTTTT
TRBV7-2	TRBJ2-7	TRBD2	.	CASSPRRAGGGQYF	TGTGCCAGCAGCCCCCGTCGAGCGGGAGGGGGACAGTACTTC
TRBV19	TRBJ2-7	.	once	CASSTGPSVSFAQYF	TGTGCCAGTAGTACAGGACCTAGCGTATCGTTCGCGCAGTACTTC
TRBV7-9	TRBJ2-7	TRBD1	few	CASLTQGAREQYF	TGTGCCAGCCTTACTCAGGGGGCTCGGGAGCAGTACTTC
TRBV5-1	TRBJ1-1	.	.	CASSFVPGDTEAFF	TGCGCCAGCAGTTTTGTCCCGGGGGACACTGAAGCTTTCTTT
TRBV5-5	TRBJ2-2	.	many	CASSNGYGTGELFF	TGTGCCAGCAGCAATGGTTACGGGACCGGGGAGCTGTTTTTT
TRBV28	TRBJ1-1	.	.	CASSFWGGSSTEAFF	TGTGCCAGCAGTTTCTGGGGAGGGTCGAGCACTGAAGCTTTCTTT
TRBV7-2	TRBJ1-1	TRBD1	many	CASSSQGRTTEAFF	TGTGCCAGCAGCTCACAGGGGCGGACCACTGAAGCTTTCTTT
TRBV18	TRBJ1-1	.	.	CASSPEVNTEAFF	TGTGCCAGCTCACCGGAGGTGAACACTGAAGCTTTCTTT
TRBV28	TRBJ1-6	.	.	CASSLLGSRRYNSPLHF	TGTGCCAGCAGTTTATTAGGGAGTCGTAGGTATAATTCACCCCTCCACTTT
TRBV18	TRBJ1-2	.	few	CASSGDRSYGYTF	TGTGCCAGCTCAGGCGACAGGTCCTATGGCTACACCTTC
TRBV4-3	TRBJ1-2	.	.	CASSQELDNYGYTF	TGCGCCAGCAGCCAAGAACTCGATAACTATGGCTACACCTTC